Below are 9 T cell receptor beta chains sequenced from a single sample in a study of Ad26.COV2.S vaccination and SARS-CoV-2 variants. Repertoires were generated with immunoSEQ multiplex PCR, while TCRdb's copy carries only in-frame clones and drops some. The sample records just over 350,000 clones, 85% being singletons. The treatment denotes: 19 received Ad26.COV2.S at low or high dose, single or two shots; 5 received placebo; per-sample allocation not given. Sample collection was performed on day 63 after the first vaccine or placebo injection. The sample was peripheral blood, taken in a trial of Ad26.COV2.S vaccine versus placebo. Receptors originate from a person aged 18 to 59 who received the Ad26.COV2.S COVID-19 vaccine or a placebo.

The rearrangement uses TRBV24-1 and TRBJ1-2; D possibly corresponds to TRBD1 (6 bases). The CDR3 contains 19 residues. The germline gives CDR1 KGHDR, CDR2 SFDVKD. The V gene lost 0 bases and the J gene lost 0 bases, with 19 bases spanning the gap. This CDR3 reads CATSDLSQVGAPPNYGYTF. In nucleotides, the CDR3 is TGTGCCACCAGTGATTTGAGCCAGGTGGGGGCGCCTCCTAACTATGGCTACACCTTC.

This CDR3 reads CASSKGPVHSSYNEQFF. The DNA for the CDR3 is TGTGCCAGCAGCAAAGGACCTGTCCACAGCTCCTACAATGAGCAGTTCTTC. The V gene is TRBV7-2, the J gene TRBJ2-1; no firm D call. Germline V gene data show CDR1 as SGHTA and CDR2 as FQGNSA. Trimming pared 5 bases from V and 0 bases from J, leaving 17 bases between. This CDR3 is 17 amino acids long.

The chain recombines TRBV7-2 with TRBJ2-7; a weak D match, TRBD2 (6 bases). Germline CDR1 SGHTA, CDR2 FQGNSA. Trimming took off 6 bases at V and 2 bases at J, with 14 bases between the two ends. This CDR3 contains 14 residues. As DNA, the CDR3 is TGTGCCAGCAGGAGATCGGGACTGGCCTACGAGCAGTACTTC. This gives the protein CASRRSGLAYEQYF.

V and J are TRBV6-5 and TRBJ1-4; D might be TRBD1 (5 bases). Germline CDR1 is MNHEY and CDR2 is SVGAGI. The V end lost 7 bases, the J end lost 3 bases, and 9 bases lay between the germline ends. The CDR3 runs to 13 residues. CDR3 in amino acids: CASTSQANEKLFF. The CDR3 region has the DNA TGTGCCAGCACTTCACAGGCTAATGAAAAACTGTTTTTT.

The rearrangement links TRBV9 to TRBJ2-1, with no clear D. Germline V lookup: CDR1 SGDLS, CDR2 YYNGEE. The V end was cut by 1 base, the J end by 1 base, with 9 bases between. There are 15 residues in the CDR3. The CDR3 region has the DNA TGTGCCAGCAGCGTATCTGATGGTTCCTACAATGAGCAGTTCTTC. Protein sequence: CASSVSDGSYNEQFF.

The rearrangement joins TRBV7-9 to TRBJ2-7, with D possibly being TRBD2 (5 bases). Germline CDR1 is SEHNR and CDR2 is FQNEAQ (reference sequence). The CDR3 runs 13 residues. V gave up 6 bases and J gave up 2 bases, with 11 bases separating them. The CDR3 sequence is CASRDAGAYEQYF. The CDR3 nucleotides are TGTGCCAGCAGGGACGCGGGTGCCTACGAGCAGTACTTC.

The V call is TRBV2, the J call TRBJ2-7, with unresolved D. Trimming removed 7 bases from V and 5 bases from J, with 12 bases in between. The V gene's germline CDR1 is SNHLY and CDR2 FYNNEI. This CDR3 has 12 amino acids. The CDR3 region is CASKTEVHEQYF. The DNA of the CDR3 is TGTGCCAGCAAGACTGAGGTCCACGAGCAGTACTTC.

Worth noting for this clone: One end of the junction does not line up with germline, which may come from a read error. This sequence joins TRBV18 and TRBJ2-1, with D possibly TRBD1 on 6 matching bases. The CDR3 runs 11 residues. Germline values: CDR1 KGHSH, CDR2 LQKENI. CDR3 DNA sequence: TGTGCCAGCTCATGGGACAACGAGCAGTTCTTC. Translation gives CASSWDNEQFF.

This clone has only a few counts. The gene calls are TRBV18 and TRBJ2-2; D is tentatively TRBD1 or TRBD2 (5 bases each). This CDR3 is built from 10 residues. Germline CDR1 reads KGHSH; CDR2 reads LQKENI. The V end lost 6 bases, the J end lost 15 bases, and 11 bases lay between the germline ends. In DNA form, the CDR3 reads TGTGCCAGCTCCCCCGAGGGGATGTTTTTT. Its translation: CASSPEGMFF.